The 12 T cell receptor beta chains in this list originate from one sample, sequenced in a study of shared clonotypes between healthy human individuals. Libraries were prepared by immunoSEQ multiplex PCR; TCRdb keeps only in-frame clonotypes and omits some of them. Of about 480,000 clones in the sample, 60% to 80% were seen once. Sequenced input: PBMCs. The receptors shown here come from a woman between 40 and 50 years old in good health. Some clones in this sample may be carry-over from other donors' samples.

This chain uses TRBV15 with TRBJ1-1; D remains ambiguous. Between the trimmed V and J ends, which lost 1 base and 4 bases, there was a span of 10 bases. CDR3 length equals 14 residues. CDR1 is LNHNV, CDR2 YYDKDF, per germline (reference sequence). The CDR3 DNA reads as TGTGCCACCAGCAGAGGGGATTCGGGCACTGAAGCTTTCTTT. This codes for CATSRGDSGTEAFF.

V is TRBV10-3 and J is TRBJ2-5; TRBD2 matches 7 bases. CDR3 length: 20 amino acids. Germline loops: CDR1 ENHRY, CDR2 SYGVKD. The V and J ends lost 0 bases and 1 base, in that order; junction bases with no gene match: 17. The CDR3 sequence is CAISESPGLVGRDFQETQYF. The CDR3 DNA follows: TGTGCCATCAGTGAGTCCCCCGGACTAGTAGGGAGGGATTTCCAAGAGACCCAGTACTTC.

The rearrangement joins TRBV7-3 to TRBJ2-3; no definite D call. Germline V CDR1 and CDR2: SGHTA, FQGTGA. CDR3 length: 13 residues. V was pared by 3 bases and J by 4 bases, with 8 bases between. CDR3 protein: CASSLRFSDTQYF. As DNA, the CDR3 is TGTGCCAGCAGCTTGAGGTTCTCAGATACGCAGTATTTT. The complete variable domain, with remaining parts taken from reference TRBV7-3 and TRBJ2-3, reads GAGVSQTPSNKVTEKGKYVELRCDPISGHTALYWYRQSLGQGPEFLIYFQGTGAADDSGLPNDRFFAVRPEGSVSTLKIQRTERGDSAVYLCASSLRFSDTQYFGPGTRLTVL.

The V gene is TRBV4-1, the J gene TRBJ2-7; 7 nucleotides agree with TRBD2. Trimming cost V 4 bases and J 3 bases; bases outside gene matches: 15. CDR3 size: 17 residues. Germline V lookup: CDR1 MGHRA, CDR2 YSYEKL. In DNA, the CDR3 is TGCGCCAGCAGCCTTTCGTTCGCGGCTAGCGGACTCTACGAGCAGTACTTC. Protein product: CASSLSFAASGLYEQYF.

The chain is built from TRBV28 and TRBJ2-1; D not certain. CDR1 MDHEN and CDR2 SYDVKM come from the germline V gene. V lost 1 base and J lost 4, with 11 bases in between. The CDR3 loop spans 15 amino acids. CDR3 in DNA: TGTGCCAGCAGTTTATTCGGACCGTCATACAATGAGCAGTTCTTC. This gives the protein CASSLFGPSYNEQFF.

This chain connects TRBV30 to TRBJ1-5, with a tentative D call TRBD1 (6 bases). This CDR3 is 14 amino acids long. CDR1 and CDR2 (germline): GTSNPN, SVGIG (reference sequence). V lost 5 bases to trimming and J lost 2 bases, with 13 bases between them. The CDR3 protein is CAWEGGGGNQPQHF. In DNA form, the CDR3 reads TGTGCCTGGGAGGGGGGGGGCGGCAATCAGCCCCAGCATTTT. The entire variable domain, with the rest obtained from reference TRBV30 and TRBJ1-5, is as follows: SQTIHQWPATLVQPVGSPLSLECTVEGTSNPNLYWYRQAAGRGLQLLFYSVGIGQISSEVPQNLSASRPQDRQFILSSKKLLLSDSGFYLCAWEGGGGNQPQHFGDGTRLSIL.

This chain links TRBV9 with TRBJ1-1; possible D gene TRBD1, 6 bases. The CDR3 extends over 14 amino acids. V shed 4 bases and J shed 4 bases, with 14 bases lying between them. From germline, CDR1 is SGDLS and CDR2 YYNGEE. The CDR3 reads CASSPLDSRTEAFF. DNA for the CDR3: TGTGCCAGCAGCCCCCTGGACAGCCGCACTGAAGCTTTCTTT.

The chain joins TRBV28 to TRBJ2-1; 14 bases fit TRBD2. This CDR3 spans 19 amino acids. Per germline, CDR1 MDHEN and CDR2 SYDVKM. With 5 bases clipped from V and 0 bases from J, the junction kept 9 bases outside the gene matches. CDR3 sequence reads: CASSKPGLAGAASYNEQFF. For the CDR3, the DNA is TGTGCCAGCAGTAAACCGGGACTAGCGGGAGCCGCCTCCTACAATGAGCAGTTCTTC.

The chain uses TRBV4-3 and TRBJ2-7; 7 bases are shared with TRBD1. There are 15 residues in the CDR3. V shed 4 bases, J shed 0 bases, and the junction held 6 bases outside the gene matches. CDR1 LGHNA and CDR2 YSLEER come from the germline V gene. The CDR3 protein is CASSPGQAASYEQYF. CDR3 bases: TGCGCCAGCAGCCCCGGACAGGCTGCCTCCTACGAGCAGTACTTC.

The gene calls are TRBV7-8 and TRBJ1-2, with TRBD1 as a possible D gene (6 bases). The CDR3 consists of 17 residues. CDR1 SGHVS and CDR2 FQNEAQ come from the germline V gene. V lost 1 base to trimming and J lost 8 bases, with 23 bases between them. The CDR3 DNA follows: TGTGCCAGCAGCTTAGTGCGCTGGACAGACACATCGGGCGGCTACACCTTC. It yields the protein CASSLVRWTDTSGGYTF.

The V gene is TRBV19, the J gene TRBJ1-1, with D unclear. The germline V gene has CDR1 LNHDA and CDR2 SQIVND (reference sequence). V dropped 6 bases and J dropped 0 bases, with 11 bases sitting between them. This CDR3 region has 14 residues. The CDR3 DNA follows: TGTGCCAGTAGACCGGTTGATCTGAACACTGAAGCTTTCTTT. Translated: CASRPVDLNTEAFF.

This clone has just a few counts. This chain connects TRBV28 to TRBJ1-1; D is undetermined. The CDR3 runs to 12 residues. Trimming pared 11 bases from V and 1 base from J, leaving 11 bases between. Germline V gene sequence: CDR1 MDHEN, CDR2 SYDVKM. The CDR3 DNA is TGTGCCGGAAGCAGCGGGAACACTGAAGCTTTCTTT. It codes for CAGSSGNTEAFF.